The clone carrying this T cell receptor beta chain was observed a few times. MiXCR was run by TCRdb on the 5' RACE reads, yielding one entry per CDR3 protein. The sample lists fewer than 600,000 distinct CDR3 sequences; roughly 21% were seen once. The entry originates in a study of T-cell memory formation after mild COVID-19. Study at large: TCR clusters were largely donor specific.

Germline assignment: CDR1 SGHRS and CDR2 YFSETQ. With 1 base clipped from V and 3 bases from J, the junction kept 4 bases outside the gene matches. This CDR3 is built from 16 residues. The chain is built from TRBV5-1 and TRBJ2-3; 11 bases agree with TRBD1. Sequenced sample: PBMCs or a T cell subset sorted from them (not recorded which). The sequence was obtained from an adult woman who had mild COVID-19 (a few samples of this study predate the infection). Cell type and time point are not known. CDR3 nucleotide sequence: TGCGCCAGCAGCTTGAGGACAGGGGGCGCGACAGATACGCAGTATTTT. It specifies CASSLRTGGATDTQYF.